This is a list of T cell receptor beta chains from one sample in a study of blood T cell repertoires in COVID-19. The table came from immunoSEQ multiplex PCR; TCRdb's copy has only in-frame clones and leaves some out. This table holds about 400,000 clones, 80% to 90% found once. Material: PBMCs or T cells enriched from blood (not recorded which). All receptors come from a woman aged 45-65 years who had recovered from COVID-19. The CDR3 runs from the conserved cysteine through the conserved F or W. A D gene is named only where the DNA matches it firmly. Clone size is given for some rows only: seen once, a few or many times, or a class if the clone is expanded.

CDR3 length	D gene	V gene	clone size	J gene	CDR3 protein	CDR3 DNA
13	-	TRBV19	-	TRBJ1-6	CASSISPHSPLHF	TGTGCCAGTAGTATCTCCCCCCATTCACCCCTCCACTTT
11	-	TRBV20-1	-	TRBJ2-7	CSARPGYEQYF	TGCAGTGCTAGACCCGGCTACGAGCAGTACTTC
13	-	TRBV5-5	-	TRBJ1-2	CASSLMGQVGYTF	TGTGCCAGCAGCTTGATGGGGCAAGTGGGCTACACCTTC
14	TRBD1	TRBV11-2	few	TRBJ1-2	CASRMDREDYGYTF	TGTGCCAGCAGAATGGACAGGGAGGACTATGGCTACACCTTC
15	-	TRBV5-8	-	TRBJ1-4	CASTPYGATNEKLFF	TGTGCCAGCACCCCCTACGGGGCAACTAATGAAAAACTGTTTTTT
17	TRBD2	TRBV14	-	TRBJ2-5	CASSQTGSGGAWETQYF	TGTGCCAGCAGCCAAACCGGGAGCGGGGGGGCATGGGAGACCCAGTACTTC
15	TRBD1	TRBV3-1/TRBV3-2	-	TRBJ1-5	CASSLGTGGNQPQHF	TGTGCCAGCAGCCTGGGTACAGGGGGAAATCAGCCCCAGCATTTT
13	TRBD1	TRBV6-5	-	TRBJ1-2	CASRYRGGDGYTF	TGTGCCAGCCGATACAGGGGCGGTGATGGCTACACCTTC
18	TRBD1	TRBV9	-	TRBJ1-2	CASSVGFGDREIRDGYTF	TGTGCCAGCAGCGTAGGATTCGGTGACAGGGAGATTCGGGATGGCTACACCTTC
16	-	TRBV27	-	TRBJ2-3	CASSFSGTLGTDTQYF	TGTGCCAGCAGTTTTTCCGGGACACTTGGCACAGATACGCAGTATTTT
14	-	TRBV5-1	-	TRBJ2-2	CASSLAQWTGELFF	TGCGCCAGCAGCTTGGCGCAGTGGACCGGGGAGCTGTTTTTT
14	-	TRBV7-3	-	TRBJ2-2	CASTDRPNTGELFF	TGTGCCTCCACTGACAGGCCGAACACCGGGGAGCTGTTTTTT
13	-	TRBV12-5	few	TRBJ2-3	CASGSTETDTQYF	TGTGCTAGTGGTTCGACAGAGACAGATACGCAGTATTTT
16	TRBD2	TRBV11-1	-	TRBJ2-1	CASSHSGATSYNEQFF	TGTGCCAGCAGCCATAGCGGGGCTACCTCCTACAATGAGCAGTTCTTC
13	-	TRBV5-1	once	TRBJ1-4	CASSLGEGGELFF	TGCGCCAGCAGCCTAGGTGAAGGCGGGGAACTGTTTTTT
17	TRBD1	TRBV11-2	-	TRBJ2-7	CASSLDRGRRVWNEQYF	TGTGCCAGCAGCTTGGACAGGGGGCGGCGGGTTTGGAACGAGCAGTACTTC
14	TRBD1	TRBV3-1/TRBV3-2	-	TRBJ1-2	CASSRQGRGYGYTF	TGTGCCAGCAGTCGACAGGGGAGAGGATATGGCTACACCTTC
14	TRBD1	TRBV18	once	TRBJ1-6	CASSPGTGVSPLHF	TGTGCCAGCTCACCCGGGACAGGGGTGTCACCCCTCCACTTT
14	TRBD2	TRBV9	-	TRBJ2-3	CASSLGGGTDTQYF	TGTGCCAGCAGCTTGGGGGGGGGCACAGATACGCAGTATTTT